This T cell receptor beta chain was captured in a study of PD-1 blockade in classical Hodgkin lymphoma. Whole-study findings and limits: Significant TCR diversity gains by C4D1 occurred in CD4+ but not CD8+ cells. Underlying causes for the observed repertoire differences were not defined, possibly disease activity or prior therapy.

Time point indicated: cycle 4 day 1 (C4D1), after five to seven weeks of nivolumab. Every patient experienced relapse after autologous stem cell transplantation, and brentuximab vedotin exposure varied. Complete response, partial response or progressive disease was each patient's best response. The CDR3 contains 18 residues. CDR1 is MNHNS and CDR2 is SASEGT in the germline V gene. With 2 bases removed from V and 0 bases from J, the gap between germline ends came to 17 bases. This clone was counted once. The antigen is not known. TCRdb keeps only in-frame clones here, not all; method: immunoSEQ multiplex PCR. The sample lists tens of thousands of clones; approximately 67% were seen once.

V is TRBV6-1 and J is TRBJ1-5, with D uncertain. The TCR comes from a human donor with classical Hodgkin lymphoma. Material: peripheral blood mononuclear cells (PBMCs), obtained before the fourth cycle of nivolumab. The DNA of the CDR3 is TGTGCCAGCAGTGAACGGGTGGGATCCACACTTAGCAATCAGCCCCAGCATTTT. Residues: CASSERVGSTLSNQPQHF.